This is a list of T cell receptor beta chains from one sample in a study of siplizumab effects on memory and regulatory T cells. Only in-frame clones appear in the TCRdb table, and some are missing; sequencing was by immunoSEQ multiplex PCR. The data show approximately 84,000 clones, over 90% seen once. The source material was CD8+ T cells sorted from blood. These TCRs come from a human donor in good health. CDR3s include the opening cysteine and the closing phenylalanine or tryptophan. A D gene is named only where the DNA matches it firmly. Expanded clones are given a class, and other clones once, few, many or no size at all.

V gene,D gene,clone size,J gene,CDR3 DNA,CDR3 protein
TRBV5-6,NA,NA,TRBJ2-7,TGTGCCAGCGGTAACAGGGCCCCCTACGAGCAGTACTTC,CASGNRAPYEQYF
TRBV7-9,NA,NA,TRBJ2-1,TGTGCCAGCAGCTTAGTTGTGAGGCCAAGCTCCTACAATGAGCAGTTCTTC,CASSLVVRPSSYNEQFF
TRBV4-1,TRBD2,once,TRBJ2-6,TGCGCCAGCAGCCATACCCCAGCGGGAGGGGGACGGGGGGCCAACGTCCTGACTTTC,CASSHTPAGGGRGANVLTF
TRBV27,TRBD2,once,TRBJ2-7,TGTGCCAGCAGTTTACTAGCGGATCCTTACGAGCAGTACTTC,CASSLLADPYEQYF
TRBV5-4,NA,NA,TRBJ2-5,TGTGCCAGCAGCCCCTCCCCCGGGACCGGGGAGACCCAGTACTTC,CASSPSPGTGETQYF
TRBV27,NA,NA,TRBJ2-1,TGTGCCAGCAGCAGAGCACCGCGGGGCGATTACAATGAGCAGTTCTTC,CASSRAPRGDYNEQFF
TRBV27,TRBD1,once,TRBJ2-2,TGTGCCATCCGGACAGGGAACACCGGGGAGCTGTTTTTT,CAIRTGNTGELFF
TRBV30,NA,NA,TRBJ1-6,TGTGCCTGGAGGTCGTACGGAAATTCACCCCTCCACTTT,CAWRSYGNSPLHF
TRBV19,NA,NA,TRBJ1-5,TGTGCCAGTAGTATGGGGGCAGGGAAGGGTCAGCCCCAGCATTTT,CASSMGAGKGQPQHF
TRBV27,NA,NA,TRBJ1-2,TGTGCCAGCAGTCTCGCTTTGGGGGGAAACTATGGCTACACCTTC,CASSLALGGNYGYTF
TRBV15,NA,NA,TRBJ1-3,TGTGCCACTAGGGGCTCTGGAAACACCATATATTTT,CATRGSGNTIYF
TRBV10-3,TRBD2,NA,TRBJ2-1,TGTGCCATCAGGACTAGCACGGATGAGCAGTTCTTC,CAIRTSTDEQFF
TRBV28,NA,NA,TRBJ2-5,TGTGCCAGCAGTTTCAGTCATCAGGCCCTTGAAGGCACCCAGTACTTC,CASSFSHQALEGTQYF
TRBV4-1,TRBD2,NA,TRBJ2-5,TGCGCCAGCAGCCAAGGAGGTAGCGGGAGGGCCGGGGAAAAGACCCAGTACTTC,CASSQGGSGRAGEKTQYF
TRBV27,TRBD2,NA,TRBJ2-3,TGTGCCAGCAGCTCTAGCGGGTGGGTAGATGATACGCAGTATTTT,CASSSSGWVDDTQYF
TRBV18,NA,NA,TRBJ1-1,TGTGCCAGCTCGGCGGAGCCGAACACTGAAGCTTTCTTT,CASSAEPNTEAFF
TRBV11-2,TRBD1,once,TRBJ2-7,TGTGCCAGCAGCTCGTTCGGGACAGCCAACGAGCAGTACTTC,CASSSFGTANEQYF
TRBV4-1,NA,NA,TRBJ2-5,TGCGCCAGCAGCCAAGTTTGGGGCTCCGAGACCCAGTACTTC,CASSQVWGSETQYF
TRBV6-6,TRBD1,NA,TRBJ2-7,TGTGCCAGCAACCCGGACAGGGGGCACTACGAGCAGTACTTC,CASNPDRGHYEQYF
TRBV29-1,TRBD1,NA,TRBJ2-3,TGCAGCGTTGAAGACGCGACAGGGGGCGCAATAGATACGCAGTATTTT,CSVEDATGGAIDTQYF
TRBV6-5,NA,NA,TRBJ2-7,TGTGCCAGCAGTTTGGACTTAGCCGACGAGCAGTACTTC,CASSLDLADEQYF
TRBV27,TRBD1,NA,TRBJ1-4,TGTGCCAGCAGTCCAGGGGGGCTTCAGGAAAAACTGTTTTTT,CASSPGGLQEKLFF
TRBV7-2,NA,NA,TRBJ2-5,TGTGCCAGCAGCTTCTTAGGAAGAGGGCGTGAGACCCAGTACTTC,CASSFLGRGRETQYF
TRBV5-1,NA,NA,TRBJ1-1,TGCGCCAGCAGCTTAGGGTCCGGGGACGGAAACACTGAAGCTTTCTTT,CASSLGSGDGNTEAFF
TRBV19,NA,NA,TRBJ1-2,TGTGCCAGTAGTCTCCAGGGTTTGATTCTCTATGGCTACACCTTC,CASSLQGLILYGYTF
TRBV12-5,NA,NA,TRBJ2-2,TGTGCTAGTGGACCTCAGAGCACCGGGGAGCTGTTTTTT,CASGPQSTGELFF
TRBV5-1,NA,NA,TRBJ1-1,TGCGCCAGCAGCTTGGAGGCAGGGGACGCTTTCTTT,CASSLEAGDAFF
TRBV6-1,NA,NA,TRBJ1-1,TGTGCCAGCAGTGTCGACAGAAAGAACACTGAAGCTTTCTTT,CASSVDRKNTEAFF
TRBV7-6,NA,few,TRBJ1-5,TGTGCCAGCAGCTTGACTACAGCGAGTTACCAGCCCCAGCATTTT,CASSLTTASYQPQHF
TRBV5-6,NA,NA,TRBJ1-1,TGTGCCAGCAGCTTGGTACAATCGGTAGGGAGTGAAGCTTTCTTT,CASSLVQSVGSEAFF
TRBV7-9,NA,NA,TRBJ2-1,TGTGCCAGCAGCTTAGAAGCTTACAATGAGCAGTTCTTC,CASSLEAYNEQFF
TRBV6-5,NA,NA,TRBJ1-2,TGTGCCAGCACGGTCGGGGTACACAGAAACTATGGCTACACCTTC,CASTVGVHRNYGYTF
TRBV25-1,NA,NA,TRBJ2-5,TGTGCCAGCAGTGAAGACCCTTTTTTATCGCAGGGACGGGCGACCCAGTACTTC,CASSEDPFLSQGRATQYF
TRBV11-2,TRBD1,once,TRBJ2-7,TGTGCCAGCAGCCGGGACAGGGGAACTATCCACGAGCAGTACTTC,CASSRDRGTIHEQYF
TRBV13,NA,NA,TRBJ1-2,TGTGCCAGCAACAGGGAGGGCTCGACCAACTATGGCTACACCTTC,CASNREGSTNYGYTF
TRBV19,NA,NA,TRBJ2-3,TGTGCCAGTACCCCCTGGCCCGGCACAGATACGCAGTATTTT,CASTPWPGTDTQYF
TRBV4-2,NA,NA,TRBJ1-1,TGTGCCAGCAGCCAAGCTGAGACGGACACTGAAGCTTTCTTT,CASSQAETDTEAFF
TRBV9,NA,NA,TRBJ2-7,TGTGCCAGCAGCCCGGGATCCTTGAGCTCCTACGAGCAGTACTTC,CASSPGSLSSYEQYF
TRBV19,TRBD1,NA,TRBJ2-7,TGTGCCAGTAGTACCGGGACAGGGAACGAGCAGTACTTC,CASSTGTGNEQYF
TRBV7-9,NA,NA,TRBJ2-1,TGTGCCAGCAGCTTAGAAGCCCCTAGGTACAATGAGCAGTTCTTC,CASSLEAPRYNEQFF
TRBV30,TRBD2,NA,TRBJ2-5,TGTGCCTGGTGCGGGACTAGCGGGATTGAGACCCAGTACTTC,CAWCGTSGIETQYF
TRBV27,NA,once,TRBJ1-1,TGTGCCAGCAGTTTAGGGGGCGGGACTGAAGCTTTCTTT,CASSLGGGTEAFF